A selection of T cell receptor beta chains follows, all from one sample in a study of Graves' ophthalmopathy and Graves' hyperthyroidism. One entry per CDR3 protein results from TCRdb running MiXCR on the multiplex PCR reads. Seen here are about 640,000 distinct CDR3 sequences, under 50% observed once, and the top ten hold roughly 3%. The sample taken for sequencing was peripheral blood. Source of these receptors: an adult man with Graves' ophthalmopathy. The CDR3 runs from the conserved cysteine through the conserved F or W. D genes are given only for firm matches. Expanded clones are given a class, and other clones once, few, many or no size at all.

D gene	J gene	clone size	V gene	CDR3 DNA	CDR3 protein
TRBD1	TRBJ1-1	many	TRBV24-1	TGTGCCACCAGTGGATCCGGGGGGACAGGGATTTTCTTT	CATSGSGGTGIFF
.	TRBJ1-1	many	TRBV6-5	TGTGCCACCCTACGGGGAGGGGACACTGAAGCTTTCTTT	CATLRGGDTEAFF
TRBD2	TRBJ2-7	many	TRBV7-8	TGTGCCAGCAGCTCCAAACTAGCGGGAGACTACGAGCAGTACTTC	CASSSKLAGDYEQYF
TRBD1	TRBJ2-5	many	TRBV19	TGTGCCAGTAGTCTTCCGGACAGGGCCAAGACCCAGTACTTC	CASSLPDRAKTQYF
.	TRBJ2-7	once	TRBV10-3	TGTGCCGTCAGAGACGGGGGCTACGAGCAGTACTTC	CAVRDGGYEQYF
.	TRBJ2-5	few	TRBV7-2	TGTGCCAGCAGCGACCTCCAAGAGACCCAGTACTTC	CASSDLQETQYF
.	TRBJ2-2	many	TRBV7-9	TGTGCCAGCAGCTTGACGGGACTTACCGGGGAGCTGTTTTTT	CASSLTGLTGELFF
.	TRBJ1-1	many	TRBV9	TGTGCCAGCACCCAAGTTACCTACACTGAAGCTTTCTTT	CASTQVTYTEAFF
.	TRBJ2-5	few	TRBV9	TGTGCCAGCAGCACCCACCGGGCGGGAAAAGAGACCCAGTACTTC	CASSTHRAGKETQYF
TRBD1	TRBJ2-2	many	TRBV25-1	TGTGCCAGCAGTCAGGACAGGGGGCGTGGGAACGGGGAGCTGTTTTTT	CASSQDRGRGNGELFF
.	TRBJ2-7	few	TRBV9	TGTGCCAGCAGCCCTAAGGGGGGGATCGACGAGCAGTACTTC	CASSPKGGIDEQYF
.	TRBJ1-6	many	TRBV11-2	TGTGCCAGCAGCCGAATAGGAGGGGCAGACAATTCACCCCTCCACTTT	CASSRIGGADNSPLHF
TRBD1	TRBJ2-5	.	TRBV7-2	TGTGCCAGCAGCTCTGGACAGGTTCTTGACTTC	CASSSGQVLDF
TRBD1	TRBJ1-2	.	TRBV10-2	TGCGCCAGCAGTGAGGACAGGGACTATGGCTACACCTTC	CASSEDRDYGYTF
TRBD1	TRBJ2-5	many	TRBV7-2	TGTGCCAGCAGCTTTGGACAGGGAGGAGAGACCCAGTACTTC	CASSFGQGGETQYF
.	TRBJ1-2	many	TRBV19	TGTGCCAGTAGTATGGGAGGAAACTATGGCTACACCTTC	CASSMGGNYGYTF
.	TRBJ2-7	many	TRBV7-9	TGTGCCAGCAGCTTAACTCGCTACGAGCAGTACTTC	CASSLTRYEQYF
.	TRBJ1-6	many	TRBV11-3	TGTGCCAGCAGCTCCGACGGACGAGGCTCCTATAATTCACCCCTCCACTTT	CASSSDGRGSYNSPLHF
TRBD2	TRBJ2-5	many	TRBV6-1	TGTGCCAGCAGTGAACTAGCGGGAGGGCCAGAGACCCAGTACTTC	CASSELAGGPETQYF
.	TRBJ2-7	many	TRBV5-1	TGCGCCAGCAGCCCCACAGCAGGTGCCGCTGTCGGGCAGTACTTC	CASSPTAGAAVGQYF
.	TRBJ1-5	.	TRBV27	TGTGCCAGCAGTTTATCGGGGAATTACGGTCAGCCCCAGCATTTT	CASSLSGNYGQPQHF
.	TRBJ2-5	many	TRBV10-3	TGTGCCATCAGTGAGCCTGAACAGACCCAGTACTTC	CAISEPEQTQYF
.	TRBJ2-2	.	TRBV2	TGTGCCAGCAGGGACATGGGAAACACCGGGGAGCTGTTTTTT	CASRDMGNTGELFF
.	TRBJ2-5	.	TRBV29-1	TGCAGCAGCGGTTCCCCTGGCGGGACCCAGTACTTC	CSSGSPGGTQYF
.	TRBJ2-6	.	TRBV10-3	TGTGCCATCAGTGGCGCTGGGACCTACGTCCTGACTTTC	CAISGAGTYVLTF
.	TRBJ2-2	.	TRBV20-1	TGCAGTGCTAGAGCCGGACGGACGGACACCGGGGAGCTGGTTTTT	CSARAGRTDTGELVF
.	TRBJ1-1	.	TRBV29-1	TGCAGCGTTCGGCAGGTAGCGACGAACACTGAAGCTTTCTTT	CSVRQVATNTEAFF
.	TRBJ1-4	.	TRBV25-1	TGTACCAGCAGAGATGTACAGTATAATGAAAAACTGTTTTTT	CTSRDVQYNEKLFF
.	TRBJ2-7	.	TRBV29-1	TGCAGCGTAGCAGGGGGGGCGATCTACGAGCAGTACTTC	CSVAGGAIYEQYF
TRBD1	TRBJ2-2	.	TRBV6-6	TGTGCCACACGCCTACAGGGGGCCTCCGGGGAGCTGTTTTTT	CATRLQGASGELFF
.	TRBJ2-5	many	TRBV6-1	TGTGCCAGCAGACTAGCTGGTGAGACCCAGTACTTC	CASRLAGETQYF
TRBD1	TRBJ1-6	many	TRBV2	TGTGCCAGCAGTGAAGCGCTTCCGGGACAGGGGGTTTCGCCCCTCCACTTT	CASSEALPGQGVSPLHF
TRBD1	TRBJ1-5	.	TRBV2	TGTGCCAGCATGGGGACAGGGGGCAGGGATCAGCCCCAGCATTTT	CASMGTGGRDQPQHF
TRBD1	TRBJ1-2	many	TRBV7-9	TGTGCCAGCAGCTTGACGACAGGGGCGTCTGGCTACACCTTC	CASSLTTGASGYTF
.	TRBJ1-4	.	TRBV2	TGTGCCAGCATGAGGGCAGCCCTCCGCGCTAGACTGTTTTTT	CASMRAALRARLFF
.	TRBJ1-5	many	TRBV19	TGTGCCAGTAGTATCAGAGGCAATCAGCCCCAGCATTTT	CASSIRGNQPQHF
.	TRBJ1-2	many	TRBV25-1	TGTGCCAGCACTACTTCCCCTGGGGGCTCTGGCTACACCTTC	CASTTSPGGSGYTF
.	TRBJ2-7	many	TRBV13	TGTGCCAGCAGACGAAAGCAGGGTTACGAGCAGTACTTC	CASRRKQGYEQYF
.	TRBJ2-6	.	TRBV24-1	TGTGCCACCAGTGATTTGCTAGGGGCCAACGTCCTGACTTTC	CATSDLLGANVLTF
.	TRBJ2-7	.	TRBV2	TGTGCCAGTCCAAGACAGACGTACGAGCAGTACTTC	CASPRQTYEQYF
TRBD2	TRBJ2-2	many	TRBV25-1	TGTGCCAACCTAAGCGGGAGGGCCCCCCCCGGGGAGCTGTTTTTT	CANLSGRAPPGELFF
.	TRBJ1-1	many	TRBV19	TGTGCCAGTAGCCTAGGGGGGCTGGGCACTGAAGCTTTCTTT	CASSLGGLGTEAFF
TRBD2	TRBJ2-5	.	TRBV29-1	TGCAGCGTTGGACTAGCGGGAGGTAGTAGGCAAGAGACCCAGTACTTC	CSVGLAGGSRQETQYF
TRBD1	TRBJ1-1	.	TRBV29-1	TGCAGCACTCGAGGGGGCAGCTACAATGAGCAGTTCTTT	CSTRGGSYNEQFF
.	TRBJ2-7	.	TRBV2	TGTGCCAGCTTATTAGGCCAACCCTACGAGCAGTACTTC	CASLLGQPYEQYF
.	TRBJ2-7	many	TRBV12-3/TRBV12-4	TGTGCCAGCAGTAACACGGAATCCTACGAGCAGTACTTC	CASSNTESYEQYF
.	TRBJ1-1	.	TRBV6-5	TGTGCCAGCAGCAGGGGACGCAGGATGAGCACTGAAGCTTTCTTT	CASSRGRRMSTEAFF
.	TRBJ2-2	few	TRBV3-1	TGTGCCAGCAGACCTGGACCCTTGACCGGGGAGCTGTTTTTT	CASRPGPLTGELFF
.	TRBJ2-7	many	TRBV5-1	TGCGCCAGCAGCTTGGCGCAGGGGGGCAACGAGCAGTACTTC	CASSLAQGGNEQYF
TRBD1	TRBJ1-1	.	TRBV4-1	TGCGCCAGCAGCCAAGGACAGGGGGATCGTCACTTCTTT	CASSQGQGDRHFF
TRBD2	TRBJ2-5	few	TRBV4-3	TGCGCCAGCAGCCAAGGCGAGCTAGCGGGGGGACGGGGAGAGACCCAGTACTTC	CASSQGELAGGRGETQYF
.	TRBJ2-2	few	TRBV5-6	TGTGCCAGCCACGTGTGGGCTAGCGAGAACACCGGGGAGCTGTTTTTT	CASHVWASENTGELFF
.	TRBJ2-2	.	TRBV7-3	TGTGCCAGCAGGTCGGGAGCGAACACCGGGGAGCTGTTTTTT	CASRSGANTGELFF
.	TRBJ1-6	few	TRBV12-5	TGTGCTAGTGGTTTGGTACTGGGGGGTGAACCCCTCCACTTT	CASGLVLGGEPLHF
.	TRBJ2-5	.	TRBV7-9	TGTGCCAGCTCACGTCGTTTTTCCCAAGAGACCCAGTACTTC	CASSRRFSQETQYF
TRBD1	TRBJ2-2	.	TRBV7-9	TGTGCCAGCAGCTCAGACAGGGGGACGAACACCGGGGAGCTGTTTTTT	CASSSDRGTNTGELFF
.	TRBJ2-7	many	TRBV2	TGTGCCAGCAGTGAAGGGGGTAGCTCCTACGAGCAGTACTTC	CASSEGGSSYEQYF